This TCR beta chain was captured in a study of shared clonotypes between healthy human individuals. Study details: The donor group consisted of two women and a few men, aged 18 to 49. Study observations and caveats: Tissues were not sampled, only blood, and their repertoires likely differ.

The study ran the assay at deep level. The material for each subset, its genomic DNA, was split evenly across several immunoSEQ plates. Clones were read by immunoSEQ multiplex PCR, and TCRdb kept only the in-frame ones, dropping some. The sample lists 520,000 or so clones, more than 65% seen once, with 13% in the top ten. After removal of 6 bases from V and 4 bases from J, the junction contained 6 bases not matched to a gene. The germline CDR1 and CDR2 sequences are MDHEN and SYDVKM. The CDR3 consists of 15 residues. This clone was detected once. The antigen is not known. This chain joins TRBV28 and TRBJ2-7; the match to TRBD2 covers 13 bases. The clonotype originates from a middle-aged woman in good health. Some clones in this sample may be carry-over from other donors' samples. Input material: PBMCs. CDR3 in DNA: TGTGCCAGCAGACGGACTAGCGGGAGTTTTTACGAGCAGTACTTC. Translation gives CASRRTSGSFYEQYF.